The next 4 T cell receptor beta chains were all read from a single sample in a study of low-dose radiotherapy and immunotherapy resistance in tumors (dated by TCRdb to between 2022 and 2023). The sample's time point, from its label and the paper: before trial treatment. Sequenced on an Illumina HiSeq 2500. Superscript III and a set of TRAV- and TRBV-specific primers were used to synthesize first-strand cDNA, so that both TCRalpha and TCRbeta chains were covered. TCRs were amplified with Phusion for around 18 PCR cycles, with a constant-region primer paired with the adapter attached to the V primers. TCRdb reprocessed the public reads (quality trimming at Q25 with fastp, clone calling with MiXCR) and kept in-frame beta chains. Every entry covers one CDR3 protein and lists the most common genes and DNA from its rows. In this sample the table shows about 39,000 distinct CDR3 sequences, 30% to 35% of which occur a single time. The ten largest make up less than 4% of the sample.

The sequenced sample was PBMCs, obtained before treatment. Receptors originate from a male donor with gallbladder cancer.

This chain joins TRBV19 and TRBJ2-7; TRBD2 agrees at 7 bases. Germline-derived CDR1 and CDR2 are LNHDA and SQIVND (reference sequence). Trimming removed 1 base from V and 2 bases from J; junction bases left unmatched: 5. The CDR3 spans 15 residues. The CDR3 loop is CASSIGGGRPYEQYF. The CDR3, as DNA: TGTGCCAGTAGTATAGGCGGCGGGAGACCCTACGAGCAGTACTTC. The variable domain in full, with the rest retrieved from reference TRBV19 and TRBJ2-7, is DGGITQSPKYLFRKEGQNVTLSCEQNLNHDAMYWYRQDPGQGLRLIYYSQIVNDFQKGDIAEGYSVSREKKESFPLTVTSAQKNPTAFYLCASSIGGGRPYEQYFGPGTRLTVT.

This clonotype was picked up a small number of times. The J gene is TRBJ1-1, the V gene TRBV5-6; D not certain. There are 13 residues in the CDR3. Germline values: CDR1 SGHDT, CDR2 YYEEEE. Trimming cost V 6 bases and J 5 bases, with 14 bases left between them. The CDR3 DNA follows: TGTGCCAGCACCCGTGAGGGAAGGACTGAAGCTTTCTTT. Translation: CASTREGRTEAFF.

The sample holds many counts of this clonotype. This rearrangement joins TRBV10-2 to TRBJ1-1, with a possible D match to TRBD1 (5 bases). The germline CDR1 and CDR2 sequences are WSHSY and SAAADI. Trimming removed 5 bases at V and 2 bases at J, with 9 bases between. The length of the CDR3 is 13 residues. The CDR3 protein is CASSTQGNTEAFF. The CDR3 coding sequence is TGCGCCAGCAGTACTCAGGGAAACACTGAAGCTTTCTTT.

The J gene is TRBJ2-5, the V gene TRBV13; TRBD2 matches 14 bases. The CDR3 loop spans 18 amino acids. The germline V gene encodes CDR1 PRHDT and CDR2 FYEKMQ (reference sequence). Trimming removed 5 bases from V and 2 bases from J; junction bases left unmatched: 10. CDR3 sequence (DNA): TGTGCCAGCAGCATCCGAGTTCGGACTAGCGGGAGGCAAGAGACCCAGTACTTC. Amino acids: CASSIRVRTSGRQETQYF.